The TCR beta chain described here comes from a study of blood T cell repertoires in COVID-19. The overall study: Some COVID-19 samples were acute and others convalescent; all came from the United States, Italy and Spain.

This clone was seen a handful of times. This CDR3 spans 14 amino acids. Germline V gene sequence: CDR1 GTSNPN, CDR2 SVGIG (reference sequence). V lost 7 bases and J lost 5; bases outside the gene matches: 8. This table comes from immunoSEQ multiplex PCR, and its TCRdb copy is limited to in-frame clones, with some not included. This sample has roughly 180,000 clones, with approximately 85% found just once. What was sequenced was peripheral blood. This TCR was sampled from a woman aged 60 to 75 with acute or convalescent COVID-19. The chain has TRBV30 and TRBJ1-6; 7 positions match TRBD1. Here the CDR3 DNA reads TGTGCCTCCGCAGGGGGAACCAATAATTCACCCCTCCACTTT. Amino acid sequence: CASAGGTNNSPLHF. Full variable domain (missing parts from reference TRBV30 and TRBJ1-6): SQTIHQWPATLVQPVGSPLSLECTVEGTSNPNLYWYRQAAGRGLQLLFYSVGIGQISSEVPQNLSASRPQDRQFILSSKKLLLSDSGFYLCASAGGTNNSPLHFGNGTRLTVT.